One and the same sample provided the 21 T cell receptor beta chains below, sequenced in a study of control samples from healthy donors and cancer patients. The protocol was immunoSEQ multiplex PCR, while the TCRdb copy is restricted to in-frame clones and leaves out a portion. The data contain over 150,000 clones, roughly 95% of them singletons. Sequenced input: blood. The receptors shown here come from a woman between 25 and 40 years old in good health.

CDR3 region: CASSFRDLLNEQFF. CDR3 DNA: TGTGCCAGCAGCTTTCGAGACTTGCTGAATGAGCAGTTCTTC. The rearrangement uses TRBV5-5 and TRBJ2-1; no firm D call. The CDR3 length is 14 residues. Germline lookup yields CDR1 SGHKS and CDR2 YYEKEE (reference sequence). V lost 2 bases to trimming and J lost 7 bases, with 13 bases between them.

CDR3 loop: CASSETGFFHEQYF. CDR3 nucleotide sequence: TGCGCCAGCAGTGAAACAGGGTTCTTCCACGAGCAGTACTTC. The chain uses TRBV10-1 and TRBJ2-7, with D possibly TRBD1 on 6 matching bases. Trimming stripped 3 bases from V and 5 bases from J, with 14 bases between. CDR3 length: 14 residues. In germline, CDR1 is WNHNN, CDR2 SYGVQD (reference sequence).

The CDR3 sequence is CASSVAVSYNEQFF. The CDR3 coding sequence is TGTGCCAGCAGCGTAGCGGTCTCCTACAATGAGCAGTTCTTC. The rearrangement uses TRBV9 and TRBJ2-1; D gene unclear. CDR1 is SGDLS, CDR2 YYNGEE, per germline. Deletions cut 0 bases from V and 0 bases from J, with 4 bases between. This CDR3 is built from 14 residues.

The table lists this clone with a count of one. The chain uses TRBV6-6 and TRBJ2-7; D ambiguous. Germline V CDR1 and CDR2: MNHNY, SVGAGI (reference sequence). Trimming took off 0 bases at V and 5 bases at J, with 14 bases between the two ends. The CDR3 consists of 15 residues. CDR3 sequence (DNA): TGTGCCAGCAGTTACTCGACCAGTGCGCTGGACGAGCAGTACTTC. It encodes CASSYSTSALDEQYF.

The rearrangement uses TRBV2 and TRBJ2-7; 8 bases are a match to TRBD2. The CDR3 consists of 14 residues. Germline V CDR1 and CDR2: SNHLY, FYNNEI. J gave up 1 base and V 7 bases, and 6 bases lay outside the gene matches. The CDR3 spells CASKSGSLSYEQYF. CDR3 DNA: TGTGCCAGCAAGAGCGGGAGCCTTTCCTACGAGCAGTACTTC.

The chain couples TRBV6-4 to TRBJ2-1; D is possibly TRBD1 or TRBD2 (6 bases each). Trimming stripped 8 bases from V and 9 bases from J, with 20 bases between. Germline CDR1 and CDR2: MRHNA and SNTAGT. The CDR3 totals 14 residues. This CDR3 reads CASQKDGGLGEQFF. The CDR3 DNA follows: TGTGCCAGCCAAAAAGACGGGGGCCTCGGTGAGCAGTTCTTC.

On this clone: A junction boundary mismatches the germline segment, possibly from a read error. CDR3 in amino acids: CASSPTRGANSGANVLTF. Here the CDR3 DNA reads TGTGCTAGCAGCCCCACACGGGGGGCGAACTCTGGGGCCAACGTCCTGACTTTC. J is TRBJ2-6 and V is TRBV7-7, with D possibly being TRBD2 (7 bases). Germline CDR1 reads SSHAT; CDR2 reads FNYEAQ (reference sequence). The CDR3 contains 18 residues. Full variable domain (missing parts from reference TRBV7-7 and TRBJ2-6): GAGVSQSPRYKVTKRGQDVTLRCDPISSHATLYWYQQALGQGPEFLTYFNYEAQPDKSGLPSDRFSAERPEGSISTLTIQRTEQRDSAMYRCASSPTRGANSGANVLTFGAGSRLTVL.

The chain joins TRBV19 to TRBJ2-3; weak D call: TRBD2 (6 bases). Germline CDR1 LNHDA, CDR2 SQIVND (reference sequence). V lost 7 bases to trimming and J lost 2 bases, with 19 bases between them. The CDR3 has 16 amino acids. This CDR3 is CASTALREQPTDTQYF. CDR3 nucleotides: TGTGCCAGTACCGCCCTGCGGGAACAGCCCACAGATACGCAGTATTTT.

This clone showed up just once. The V and J genes are TRBV5-8 and TRBJ2-7; no firm D call. Trimming pared 2 bases from V and 0 bases from J, leaving 9 bases between. This CDR3 spans 14 amino acids. The germline V gene encodes CDR1 SGHTS and CDR2 YDEGEE. CDR3 sequence (DNA): TGTGCCAGCAGCTTTTTTTCGGGCTCCTACGAGCAGTACTTC. This sequence encodes CASSFFSGSYEQYF.

The rearrangement joins TRBV7-3 to TRBJ2-2; D uncertain. V shed 2 bases and J shed 4 bases, with 8 bases lying between them. The V gene's germline CDR1 is SGHTA and CDR2 FQGTGA. This CDR3 has 14 amino acids. The CDR3 nucleotides read TGTGCCAGCAGCTTACAGGCCGTCACCGGGGAGCTGTTTTTT. This sequence encodes CASSLQAVTGELFF.

This clone has just a few counts. The CDR3 DNA is TGTGCCAGCAGCTTTGCAGGGTACGAGCAGTACTTC. It is translated as CASSFAGYEQYF. This chain joins TRBV7-9 and TRBJ2-7; TRBD1 is a possible D gene (5 bases). This CDR3 comprises 12 residues. Looked up from germline, CDR1 is SEHNR and CDR2 is FQNEAQ (reference sequence). V was clipped by 3 bases and J by 4 bases, with 7 bases between them.

The chain has TRBV5-4 and TRBJ2-1; a possible D gene is TRBD1 (6 bases). This CDR3 has 11 amino acids. Trimming stripped 3 bases from V and 15 bases from J, with 13 bases between. Germline CDR1 reads SGHNT; CDR2 reads YYREEE (reference sequence). For the CDR3, the DNA is TGTGCCAGCAGCTCTCGTCAGGGGTTGTTCTTC. Protein sequence: CASSSRQGLFF.

The CDR3 DNA sequence: TGTGCCAGCAGTGGGGGACAGGTCGGGTCTGGGGCCAACGTCCTGACTTTC. Residues: CASSGGQVGSGANVLTF. This chain joins TRBV25-1 and TRBJ2-6; 8 bases fit TRBD1. The J segment lost 1 base and the V segment lost 4 bases, leaving 6 bases of the junction unmatched. Germline CDR1 is MGHDK and CDR2 is SYGVNS. The CDR3 spans 17 residues.

This chain connects TRBV6-6 to TRBJ1-1; no reliable D call. The germline CDR1 and CDR2 sequences are MNHNY and SVGAGI (reference sequence). The CDR3 has 13 amino acids. V lost 2 bases, J lost 1 base, and 5 bases lay in between. The CDR3 DNA reads TGTGCCAGCAGTTACGGGCAGAACACTGAAGCTTTCTTT. Translated, it gives CASSYGQNTEAFF.

V usage is TRBV7-9 and J usage is TRBJ2-1; 7 bases are a match to TRBD2. V was pared by 2 bases and J by 1 base, with 5 bases of the junction left unmatched. CDR3 length equals 16 residues. Germline values: CDR1 SEHNR, CDR2 FQNEAQ (reference sequence). CDR3 residues: CASSLRSGLSYNEQFF. The DNA for the CDR3 is TGTGCCAGCAGCTTACGGTCGGGACTATCCTACAATGAGCAGTTCTTC. Full variable domain (missing parts from reference TRBV7-9 and TRBJ2-1): DTGVSQNPRHKITKRGQNVTFRCDPISEHNRLYWYRQTLGQGPEFLTYFQNEAQLEKSRLLSDRFSAERPKGSFSTLEIQRTEQGDSAMYLCASSLRSGLSYNEQFFGPGTRLTVL.

The chain employs TRBV5-1 and TRBJ1-2, with a tentative D call TRBD1 (6 bases). This CDR3 has 14 amino acids. Germline CDR1 SGHRS, CDR2 YFSETQ. Trimming took off 2 bases at V and 2 bases at J, with 10 bases between the two ends. CDR3 amino acids: CASSLTGLNYGYTF. CDR3 bases: TGCGCCAGCAGCTTAACAGGGCTGAACTATGGCTACACCTTC. Combining the CDR3 with reference TRBV5-1 and TRBJ1-2 gives the whole variable domain KAGVTQTPRYLIKTRGQQVTLSCSPISGHRSVSWYQQTPGQGLQFLFEYFSETQRNKGNFPGRFSGRQFSNSRSEMNVSTLELGDSALYLCASSLTGLNYGYTFGSGTRLTVV.

J is TRBJ2-1 and V is TRBV29-1; D remains ambiguous. The CDR3 extends over 11 amino acids. Germline V lookup: CDR1 SQVTM, CDR2 ANQGSEA. V lost 6 bases and J 10 bases, leaving 13 bases between the germline ends. The CDR3 loop is CSVESRGEQFF. The CDR3 DNA is TGCAGCGTGGAAAGTAGAGGCGAGCAGTTCTTC.

The chain links TRBV18 to TRBJ2-3; 9 nucleotides match TRBD1. J lost 9 bases, V lost 6 bases, and 16 bases had no gene match. CDR1 KGHSH and CDR2 LQKENI come from the germline V gene. The CDR3 covers 16 residues. CDR3 loop: CASSLGDRAVSGTQYF. CDR3 bases: TGTGCCAGCTCCCTCGGGGACAGGGCCGTCTCCGGGACGCAGTATTTT. Drawing the rest from reference TRBV18 and TRBJ2-3, the complete variable domain is NAGVMQNPRHLVRRRGQEARLRCSPMKGHSHVYWYRQLPEEGLKFMVYLQKENIIDESGMPKERFSAEFPKEGPSILRIQQVVRGDSAAYFCASSLGDRAVSGTQYFGPGTRLTVL.

The rearrangement joins TRBV6-5 to TRBJ1-1; D gene ambiguous. Germline lookup yields CDR1 MNHEY and CDR2 SVGAGI. The V and J ends lost 0 bases and 5 bases respectively, with 7 bases between them. This CDR3 has 13 amino acids. CDR3 in amino acids: CASSYSGSTEAFF. For the CDR3, the DNA is TGTGCCAGCAGTTACTCAGGGAGTACTGAAGCTTTCTTT.

This chain joins TRBV3-1 (or the pseudogene TRBV3-2) and TRBJ2-1; D is possibly TRBD1 (5 bases). Trimming stripped 1 base from V and 6 bases from J, with 13 bases between. Germline CDR1 and CDR2: LGHDT and YNNKEL (reference sequence). The CDR3 is 15 amino acids. Here the CDR3 reads CASSQVGHGGNEQFF. The CDR3 DNA reads as TGTGCCAGCAGCCAAGTGGGGCACGGCGGCAATGAGCAGTTCTTC.

The sample holds one count of this clone. The chain employs TRBV4-1 and TRBJ1-2; D unresolved. Germline CDR1 and CDR2: MGHRA and YSYEKL. The CDR3 is made up of 14 amino acids. V lost 1 base, J lost 8 bases, and 14 bases lay in between. For the CDR3, the DNA is TGCGCCAGCAGCCAAGTCTCCCCTTTGGGGGGCTACACCTTC. Its translation is CASSQVSPLGGYTF.